Following are 9 T cell receptor beta chains from one sample sequenced in a study of technical replicates of blood from a handful of donors. Repertoires were generated with immunoSEQ multiplex PCR, while TCRdb's copy carries only in-frame clones and drops some. The data hold about 94,000 clones, with approximately 95% observed a single time. The sequencing input was T cells isolated from PBMCs. The origin of the receptors is a human donor in good health.

The CDR3 is CASSGFGTPVGANVLTF. The CDR3, as DNA: TGTGCCAGCAGTGGCTTCGGGACACCAGTGGGGGCCAACGTCCTGACTTTC. V usage is TRBV2 and J usage is TRBJ2-6, with D perhaps matching TRBD1 (6 bases). This CDR3 is 17 amino acids long. CDR1 SNHLY and CDR2 FYNNEI come from the germline V gene. V lost 4 bases and J 4 bases, leaving 17 bases between the germline ends.

This sequence joins TRBV27 and TRBJ2-7; 8 positions agree with TRBD1. Trimming at V came to 4 bases and at J to 6 bases, leaving 8 bases not matched to a gene. The CDR3 sequence is 14 residues long. Per the germline V gene, CDR1 is MNHEY and CDR2 is SMNVEV (reference sequence). CDR3 bases: TGTGCCAGCAGTTCCCCAGGGGGCGTGCGCGAGCAGTACTTC. Its translation is CASSSPGGVREQYF.

This sequence joins TRBV9 and TRBJ2-7; 10 bases map to TRBD2. This CDR3 contains 17 residues. Germline values: CDR1 SGDLS, CDR2 YYNGEE. After removal of 0 bases from V and 6 bases from J, the junction contained 12 bases not matched to a gene. The CDR3 spells CASSVGSPGLAGVEQYF. The CDR3 DNA reads TGTGCCAGCAGCGTAGGCTCCCCCGGGCTAGCGGGAGTCGAGCAGTACTTC.

The J gene is TRBJ2-1, the V gene TRBV2; TRBD2 is a possible D gene (5 bases). The CDR3 spans 15 residues. CDR1 is SNHLY, CDR2 FYNNEI, per germline. Trimming removed 4 bases at V and 0 bases at J, with 10 bases between. This CDR3 is CASSAEGSSYNEQFF. CDR3 bases: TGTGCCAGCAGTGCTGAGGGCAGCTCCTACAATGAGCAGTTCTTC.

The chain recombines TRBV4-2 with TRBJ2-7; D perhaps matches TRBD2 (5 bases). Germline V gene sequence: CDR1 LGHNA, CDR2 YNFKEQ. V lost 5 bases, J lost 5 bases, and 10 bases lay in between. This CDR3 has 12 amino acids. CDR3: CASSDGLDEQYF. CDR3 DNA: TGTGCCAGCAGCGACGGACTCGACGAGCAGTACTTC.

The V call is TRBV5-6, the J call TRBJ2-7; 9 bases fit TRBD2. Per germline, CDR1 SGHDT and CDR2 YYEEEE. V lost 0 bases to trimming and J lost 3 bases; unmatched junction nucleotides: 4. There are 15 residues in the CDR3. The CDR3 region has the DNA TGTGCCAGCAGCTTGGCACCTAGCGGGGACTACGAGCAGTACTTC. It translates to CASSLAPSGDYEQYF.

With regard to this clone: The junction departs from the called germline gene at one end, perhaps through a read error. J is TRBJ2-7 and V is TRBV6-1; D may be TRBD1 (5 bases). The germline V gene encodes CDR1 MNHNS and CDR2 SASEGT. The CDR3 is 12 amino acids. The CDR3 DNA reads TGTGCCGGCAGGACAACAGGATACGGGCAGTACTTC. Translation: CAGRTTGYGQYF.

The chain recombines TRBV9 with TRBJ2-7, with a weak D call TRBD1 (5 bases). Germline CDR1 reads SGDLS; CDR2 reads YYNGEE. This CDR3 comprises 15 residues. V gave up 2 bases and J gave up 0 bases, with 12 bases separating them. CDR3 amino acids: CASSVGRDISYEQYF. CDR3 sequence (DNA): TGTGCCAGCAGCGTCGGCAGGGATATCTCCTACGAGCAGTACTTC.

The CDR3 DNA reads as TGTGCCAGCAGTCTGCCCGGTGTGAACACTGAAGCTTTCTTT. Translation: CASSLPGVNTEAFF. V and J are TRBV6-5 and TRBJ1-1; no firm D call. The germline V and J ends were trimmed by 5 bases and 0 bases, with 10 bases remaining between them. The germline V gene encodes CDR1 MNHEY and CDR2 SVGAGI. The length of the CDR3 is 14 residues.